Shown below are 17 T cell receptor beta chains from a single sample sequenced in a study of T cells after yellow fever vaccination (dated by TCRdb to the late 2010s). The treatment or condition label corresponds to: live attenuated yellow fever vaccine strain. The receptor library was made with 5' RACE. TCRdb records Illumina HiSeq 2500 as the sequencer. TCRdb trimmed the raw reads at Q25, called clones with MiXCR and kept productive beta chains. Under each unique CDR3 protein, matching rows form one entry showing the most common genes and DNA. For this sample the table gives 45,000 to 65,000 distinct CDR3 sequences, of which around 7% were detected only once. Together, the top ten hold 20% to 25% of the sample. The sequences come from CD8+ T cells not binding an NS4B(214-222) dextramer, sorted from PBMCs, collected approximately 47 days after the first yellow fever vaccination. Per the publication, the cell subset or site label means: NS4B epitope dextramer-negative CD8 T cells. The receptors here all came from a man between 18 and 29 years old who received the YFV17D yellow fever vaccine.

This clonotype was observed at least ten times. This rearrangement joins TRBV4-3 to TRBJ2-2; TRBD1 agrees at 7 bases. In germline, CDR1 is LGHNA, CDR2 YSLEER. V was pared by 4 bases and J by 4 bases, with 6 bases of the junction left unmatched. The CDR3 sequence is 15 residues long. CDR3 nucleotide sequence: TGCGCCAGCAGCCCAGCGACAGGGAGCACCGGGGAGCTGTTTTTT. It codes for CASSPATGSTGELFF.

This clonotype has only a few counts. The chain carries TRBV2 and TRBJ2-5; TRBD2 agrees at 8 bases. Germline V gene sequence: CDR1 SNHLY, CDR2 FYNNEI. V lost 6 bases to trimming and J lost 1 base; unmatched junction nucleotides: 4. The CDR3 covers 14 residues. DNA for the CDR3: TGTGCCAGCAGAGAGCGGGGGCTCCAAGAGACCCAGTACTTC. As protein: CASRERGLQETQYF.

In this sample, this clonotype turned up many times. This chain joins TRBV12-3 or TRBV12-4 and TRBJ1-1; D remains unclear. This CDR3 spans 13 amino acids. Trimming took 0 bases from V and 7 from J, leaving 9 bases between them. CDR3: CASSLALSREAFF. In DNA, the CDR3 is TGTGCCAGCAGTTTAGCGCTTAGTCGTGAAGCTTTCTTT.

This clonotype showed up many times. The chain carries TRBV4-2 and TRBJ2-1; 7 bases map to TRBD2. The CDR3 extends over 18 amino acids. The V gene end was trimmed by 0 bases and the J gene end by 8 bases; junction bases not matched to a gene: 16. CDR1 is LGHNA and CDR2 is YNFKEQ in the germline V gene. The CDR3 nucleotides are TGTGCCAGCAGCCAAGATCTATTTGGGGGGGATGGAGGCGATGAGCAGTTCTTC. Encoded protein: CASSQDLFGGDGGDEQFF.

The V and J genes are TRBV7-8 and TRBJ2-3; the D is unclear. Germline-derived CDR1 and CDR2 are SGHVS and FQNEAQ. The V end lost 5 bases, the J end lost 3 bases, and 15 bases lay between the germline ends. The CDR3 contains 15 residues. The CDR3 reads CASSPITLPTDTQYF. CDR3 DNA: TGTGCCAGCAGCCCGATAACCCTTCCGACAGATACGCAGTATTTT.

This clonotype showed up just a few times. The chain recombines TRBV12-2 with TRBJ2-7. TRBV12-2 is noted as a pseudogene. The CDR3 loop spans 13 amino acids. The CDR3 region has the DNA TGTGCAAGTCGCTTAGTTCCGAAATACGAGCAGTACGTC. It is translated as CASRLVPKYEQYV.

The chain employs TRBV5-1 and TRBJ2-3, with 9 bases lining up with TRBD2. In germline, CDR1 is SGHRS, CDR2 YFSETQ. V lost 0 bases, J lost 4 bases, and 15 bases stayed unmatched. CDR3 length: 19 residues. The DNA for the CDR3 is TGCGCCAGCAGCTTGGATACCATATTCGCGGGGGGGCTGCCAGATACGCAGTATTTT. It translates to CASSLDTIFAGGLPDTQYF.

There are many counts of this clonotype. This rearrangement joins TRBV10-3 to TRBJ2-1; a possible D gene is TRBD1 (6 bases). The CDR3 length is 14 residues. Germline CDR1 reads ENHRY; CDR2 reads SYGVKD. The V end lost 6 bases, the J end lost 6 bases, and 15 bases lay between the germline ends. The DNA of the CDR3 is TGTGCCATCAGCCTGGACAGAACCCTCAATGAGCAGTTCTTC. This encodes CAISLDRTLNEQFF.

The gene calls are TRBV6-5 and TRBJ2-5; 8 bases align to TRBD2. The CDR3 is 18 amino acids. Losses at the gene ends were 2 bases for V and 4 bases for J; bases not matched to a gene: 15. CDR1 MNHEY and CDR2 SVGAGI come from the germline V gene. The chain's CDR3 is CASSYTLFAGGRLETQYF. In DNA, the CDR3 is TGTGCCAGCAGTTACACCTTATTTGCGGGGGGAAGATTAGAGACCCAGTACTTC.

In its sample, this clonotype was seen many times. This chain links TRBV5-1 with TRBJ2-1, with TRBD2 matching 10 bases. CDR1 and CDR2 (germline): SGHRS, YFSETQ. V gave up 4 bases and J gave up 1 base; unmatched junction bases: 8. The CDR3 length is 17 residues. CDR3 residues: CASSVRTSGSSYNEQFF. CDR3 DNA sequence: TGCGCCAGCAGCGTGAGGACTAGCGGTTCGTCCTACAATGAGCAGTTCTTC.

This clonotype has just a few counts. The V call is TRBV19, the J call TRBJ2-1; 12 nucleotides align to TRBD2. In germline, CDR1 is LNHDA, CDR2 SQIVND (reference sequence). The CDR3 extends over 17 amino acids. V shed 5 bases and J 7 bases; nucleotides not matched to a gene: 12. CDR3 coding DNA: TGTGCCAGTAGTGTCGCTAGCGGGGGGGCTCGGGGGAATGAGCAGTTCTTC. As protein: CASSVASGGARGNEQFF.

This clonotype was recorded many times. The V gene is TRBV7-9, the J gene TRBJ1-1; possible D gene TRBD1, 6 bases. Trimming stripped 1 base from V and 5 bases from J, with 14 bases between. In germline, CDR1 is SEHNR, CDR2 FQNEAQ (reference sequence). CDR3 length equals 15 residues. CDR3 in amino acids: CASSLGRGGLTEAFF. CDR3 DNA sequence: TGTGCCAGCAGCTTAGGCCGCGGGGGGCTTACTGAAGCTTTCTTT.

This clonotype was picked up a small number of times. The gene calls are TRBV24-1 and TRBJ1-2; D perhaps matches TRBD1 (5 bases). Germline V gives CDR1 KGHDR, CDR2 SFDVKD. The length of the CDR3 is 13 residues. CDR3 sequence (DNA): TGTGCGGAAAACCCAGGGCATAACTATGGCTACACCTTC. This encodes CAENPGHNYGYTF.

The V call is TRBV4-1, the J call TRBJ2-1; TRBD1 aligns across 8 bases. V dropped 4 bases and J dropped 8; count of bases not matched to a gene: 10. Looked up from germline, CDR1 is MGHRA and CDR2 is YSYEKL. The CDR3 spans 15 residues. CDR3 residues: CASSLISAGGDEQFF. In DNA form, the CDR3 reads TGCGCCAGCAGCCTCATCTCTGCAGGGGGCGATGAGCAGTTCTTC.

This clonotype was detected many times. CDR3 DNA sequence: TGTGCCAGCAGTCAGGCTCCGGTCGGGACAGGGGATGGCTACACCTTC. Translation: CASSQAPVGTGDGYTF. The chain is built from TRBV27 and TRBJ1-2, with 10 positions matching TRBD1. This CDR3 has 16 amino acids. Germline V gene sequence: CDR1 MNHEY, CDR2 SMNVEV (reference sequence). The V segment lost 5 bases and the J segment 6 bases; nucleotides outside the gene matches: 12.

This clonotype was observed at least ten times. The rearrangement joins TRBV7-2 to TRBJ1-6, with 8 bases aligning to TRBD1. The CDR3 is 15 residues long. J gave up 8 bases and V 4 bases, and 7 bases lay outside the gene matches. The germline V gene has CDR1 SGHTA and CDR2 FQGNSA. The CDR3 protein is CASSSIWTGHSPLHF. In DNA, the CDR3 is TGTGCCAGCAGCTCGATTTGGACAGGGCATTCACCCCTCCACTTT.

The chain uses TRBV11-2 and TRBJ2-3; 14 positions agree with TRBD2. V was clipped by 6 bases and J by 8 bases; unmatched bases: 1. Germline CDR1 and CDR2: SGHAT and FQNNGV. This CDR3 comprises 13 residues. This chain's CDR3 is CASRTSGGVTQYF. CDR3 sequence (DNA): TGTGCCAGCAGGACTAGCGGGGGGGTTACGCAGTATTTT.